This T cell receptor (beta chain) originates from a study of blood T cell repertoires in COVID-19. Using immunoSEQ multiplex PCR, the repertoire was profiled, and TCRdb retains in-frame clones only, with some absent. The sample lists just over 65,000 clones; 86% were seen once. In germline, CDR1 is SGDLS, CDR2 YYNGEE. Between the trimmed V and J ends, which lost 3 bases and 8 bases, there was a span of 24 bases. The CDR3 has 17 amino acids. The TCR was taken from a man aged 25-45 years with acute or convalescent COVID-19. The sample taken for sequencing was peripheral blood. The V and J genes are TRBV9 and TRBJ2-1, with a tentative D call TRBD2 (9 bases). The CDR3, as DNA: TGTGCCAGCAGCGCAGGACAGGGCGGGAGGGCCCCGGATGAGCAGTTCTTC. Its protein is CASSAGQGGRAPDEQFF. Filled out from reference TRBV9 and TRBJ2-1, the complete variable domain reads DSGVTQTPKHLITATGQRVTLRCSPRSGDLSVYWYQQSLDQGLQFLIQYYNGEERAKGNILERFSAQQFPDLHSELNLSSLELGDSALYFCASSAGQGGRAPDEQFFGPGTRLTVL.